The clone carrying this TCR beta chain was seen repeatedly, ten times or more. What it recognizes is unknown. Peripheral blood samples of roughly 9.8 milliliters were drawn from each donor. Per sample, extraction of total RNA gave at least 5 micrograms in every case. PCR was performed a second time for roughly 7 to 12 cycles using a sample-barcoded 5' primer and a J-beta primer mix. All cDNA molecules were each tagged by a template-switch adaptor with 12 random nucleotides. TCRdb used MiXCR to reprocess the 5' RACE reads, holding one entry per CDR3 protein. The sample consists of around 1,100,000 distinct CDR3 sequences, less than 45% of them appearing once. This sample is drawn from a study of blood T cells in healthy people across ages. General study findings and limits: The study found more naive CD4+ cells and higher diversity in long-lived than aged donors.

Sequenced material: blood. This TCR was recovered from a man aged 18 to 30 in good health.

CDR3 bases: TGTGCCATCAGTGAAGAAGGCAGGGCCGGCGGCTACACCTTC. Protein: CAISEEGRAGGYTF. The chain carries TRBV10-3 and TRBJ1-2; D perhaps matches TRBD1 (5 bases). Trimming removed 3 bases from V and 8 bases from J, with 16 bases in between. The CDR3 contains 14 residues. Germline CDR1 reads ENHRY; CDR2 reads SYGVKD.